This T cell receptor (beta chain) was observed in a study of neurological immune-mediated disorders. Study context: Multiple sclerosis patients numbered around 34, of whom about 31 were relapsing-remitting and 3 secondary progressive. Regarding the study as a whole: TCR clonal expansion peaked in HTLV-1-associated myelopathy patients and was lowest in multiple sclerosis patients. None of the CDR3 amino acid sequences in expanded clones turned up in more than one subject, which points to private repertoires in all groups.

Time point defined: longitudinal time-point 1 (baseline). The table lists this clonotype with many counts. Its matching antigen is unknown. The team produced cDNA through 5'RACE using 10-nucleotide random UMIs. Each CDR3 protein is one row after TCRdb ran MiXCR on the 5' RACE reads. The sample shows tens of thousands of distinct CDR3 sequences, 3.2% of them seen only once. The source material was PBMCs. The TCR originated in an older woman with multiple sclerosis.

The CDR3 protein is CASSFLQDEKLFF. The CDR3, as DNA: TGTGCCAGCAGTTTTTTACAAGATGAAAAACTGTTTTTT. The chain employs TRBV12-3 or TRBV12-4 and TRBJ1-4; no definite D call. The CDR3 spans 13 residues. Trimming pared 3 bases from V and 6 bases from J, leaving 8 bases between.